These 7 T cell receptor beta chains came from one sample sequenced in a study of regulatory T cells in long-lasting Graves disease (dated by TCRdb to about 2021). The sample's time point label, in plain terms: newly diagnosed GD, antithyroid drugs for less than 3 months. For both TCR sequencing and RNA sequencing, RNA was extracted from PBMCs using TRIzol. The method behind the library was multiplex PCR. Instrument used: Illumina HiSeq 4000. To build TCR beta libraries, CDR3 regions were amplified by Arm-PCR using iRepertoire HTBI primers. The raw public reads went through TCRdb reprocessing: fastp at Q25, MiXCR clone calling, in-frame beta chains kept. Every distinct CDR3 protein forms one entry, paired with its most common genes and DNA. Present in this sample are some 490,000 distinct CDR3 sequences, more than 10% of which were seen just once. The ten largest clones represent over 7% of the sample.

A further study also used this sample, focusing on T cells in Graves' hyperthyroidism and ophthalmopathy.

The specimen was peripheral blood mononuclear cells (PBMCs), collected at new diagnosis, from a patient treated with antithyroid drugs. Receptors were obtained from a woman aged 25 to 39 with Graves disease. Donor details come from another sample of the same person, matched by shared clones.

This clonotype has at least ten counts. Here the CDR3 reads CASSDSRAGDTQYF. The CDR3 DNA is TGTGCCAGCAGTGATTCTCGCGCGGGAGATACGCAGTATTTT. This chain links TRBV2 with TRBJ2-3; D possibly corresponds to TRBD2 (5 bases). Germline lookup yields CDR1 SNHLY and CDR2 FYNNEI. Trimming shortened V by 3 bases and J by 5 bases, and 12 bases separated the two germline ends. CDR3 length: 14 amino acids.

This clonotype came up a few times. The chain has TRBV12-3 or TRBV12-4 and TRBJ2-7; 7 bases align to TRBD2. The CDR3 contains 16 residues. Trimming at V came to 5 bases and at J to 3 bases, leaving 13 bases not matched to a gene. The CDR3 DNA reads as TGTGCCAGCAGTCTTCTTACCGGGACTAATTTCTACGAGCAGTACTTC. Protein product: CASSLLTGTNFYEQYF.

Ten or more counts support this clonotype. CDR3 residues: CATGTSGYNEQFF. As DNA, the CDR3 is TGTGCCACTGGGACTAGCGGTTACAATGAGCAGTTCTTC. This chain links TRBV28 with TRBJ2-1; 11 positions agree with TRBD2. With 10 bases clipped from V and 4 bases from J, the junction kept 3 bases outside the gene matches. The germline CDR1 and CDR2 sequences are MDHEN and SYDVKM. CDR3 length equals 13 residues.

This clonotype was observed at least ten times. V usage is TRBV6-5 and J usage is TRBJ2-7; the match to TRBD2 covers 12 bases. Germline CDR1 reads MNHEY; CDR2 reads SVGAGI. V lost 2 bases, J lost 2 bases, and 7 bases stayed unmatched. The CDR3 is made up of 17 amino acids. The CDR3 reads CASSYRPTSGSPYEQYF. The CDR3 DNA is TGTGCCAGCAGTTACCGTCCGACTAGCGGGAGTCCCTACGAGCAGTACTTC.

This clonotype was counted many times. The chain recombines TRBV11-2 with TRBJ2-7; D possibly corresponds to TRBD2 (5 bases). V was cut by 1 base and J by 5 bases, with 12 bases left in between. Germline CDR1 SGHAT, CDR2 FQNNGV. This CDR3 has 14 residues. The DNA of the CDR3 is TGTGCCAGCAGCTTAGGGGGTCGAGGGAACGAGCAGTACTTC. Its translation is CASSLGGRGNEQYF.

The gene calls are TRBV7-8 and TRBJ2-4, with D uncertain. CDR1 SGHVS and CDR2 FQNEAQ come from the germline V gene. Trimming took 1 base from V and 9 from J, leaving 16 bases between them. This CDR3 is 15 amino acids long. CDR3 nucleotide sequence: TGTGCCAGCAGCTTAGTTCCAGACTTCATCAGCATTCAGTACTTC. This codes for CASSLVPDFISIQYF.

This clonotype was found many times. This chain links TRBV12-3 or TRBV12-4 with TRBJ2-7, with TRBD2 as a possible D gene (6 bases). Trimming stripped 6 bases from V and 5 bases from J, with 14 bases between. This CDR3 has 13 residues. The CDR3 region has the DNA TGTGCCAGCAGCCTGACTAGGACCCACGAGCAGTACTTC. It encodes CASSLTRTHEQYF.